These 20 T cell receptor beta chains originate from one sample sequenced in a study of post-analysis software for immune sequencing data. Points from the study as a whole: Patients showed TRBV5-6, TRBV5-1 and TRBV20-1 among five TRBV segments more frequent than in controls.

Unique molecular identifiers tagged the TCR beta cDNA libraries. TCRdb re-derived calls from the PCR reads in MiXCR, one entry per CDR3 protein. The sample lists approximately 730,000 distinct CDR3 sequences, about 43% occurring once. No antigens are known for them. Sequencing was done on a sample of blood. These receptors were collected from a girl aged 5 to 17 with multiple sclerosis.

The genes are TRBV27 and TRBJ1-1; 10 nucleotides match TRBD1. The CDR3 length is 11 residues. With V trimmed by 11 bases and J by 11 bases, 8 bases remained unmatched. Germline V gives CDR1 MNHEY, CDR2 SMNVEV (reference sequence). CDR3 coding DNA: TGTGCCGCCGGACAGGGGGTTGTGGCTTTCTTT. The encoded protein is CAAGQGVVAFF.

This chain joins TRBV7-9 and TRBJ2-7, with 9 bases lining up with TRBD1. This CDR3 has 15 residues. Trimming cost V 5 bases and J 7 bases; bases outside gene matches: 12. In germline, CDR1 is SEHNR, CDR2 FQNEAQ (reference sequence). The CDR3 DNA is TGTGCCAGCAGCGTATCCTCCGGGACAGGGCGGGAGCAGTACTTC. The encoded protein is CASSVSSGTGREQYF.

The DNA of the CDR3 is TGCGCCAGCAGCCAAGATGCCAGGGTACCCTACAATGAGCAGTTCTTC. Encoded protein: CASSQDARVPYNEQFF. The chain combines TRBV4-3 with TRBJ2-1; TRBD1 is a possible D gene (5 bases). The germline V and J ends were trimmed by 0 bases and 2 bases, with 11 bases remaining between them. The CDR3 is 16 amino acids. CDR1 and CDR2 (germline): LGHNA, YSLEER.

The genes are TRBV25-1 and TRBJ2-1, with 7 bases identical to TRBD2. This CDR3 has 15 amino acids. Germline trimming cut 1 base from V and 10 bases from J; bases unmatched to any gene: 10. The germline CDR1 and CDR2 sequences are MGHDK and SYGVNS. CDR3 in amino acids: CASSEFNSGPWEQFF. CDR3 DNA sequence: TGTGCCAGCAGTGAATTTAATAGCGGGCCTTGGGAGCAGTTCTTC. The whole variable domain, filled in from reference TRBV25-1 and TRBJ2-1, reads EADIYQTPRYLVIGTGKKITLECSQTMGHDKMYWYQQDPGMELHLIHYSYGVNSTEKGDLSSESTVSRIRTEHFPLTLESARPSHTSQYLCASSEFNSGPWEQFFGPGTRLTVL.

V and J are TRBV5-1 and TRBJ2-1; maybe TRBD1 (5 bases). The V end lost 5 bases, the J end lost 3 bases, and 12 bases lay between the germline ends. The V gene's germline CDR1 is SGHRS and CDR2 YFSETQ. The CDR3 length is 14 residues. The CDR3 bases are TGCGCCAGCAGTATAGAAGGGGTCTACAATGAGCAGTTCTTC. It codes for CASSIEGVYNEQFF.

V and J are TRBV20-1 and TRBJ2-4, with no clear D. Looked up from germline, CDR1 is DFQATT and CDR2 is SNEGSKA (reference sequence). V was trimmed by 5 bases and J by 0 bases, leaving 8 bases between them. CDR3 length equals 13 residues. As DNA, the CDR3 is TGCAGTGCTTTCAATTCAGCCAAAAACATTCAGTACTTC. Translated: CSAFNSAKNIQYF.

The V call is TRBV10-3, the J call TRBJ2-1; 8 bases match TRBD2. There are 17 residues in the CDR3. Trimming removed 7 bases from V and 1 base from J; junction bases left unmatched: 12. Germline CDR1 is ENHRY and CDR2 is SYGVKD. As DNA, the CDR3 is TGTGCCATCACCGCCCAGGAGGCTAGCGGGTCCTACAATGAGCAGTTCTTC. It translates to CAITAQEASGSYNEQFF.

The sample holds a few counts of this clonotype. The CDR3 sequence: CASSQDWGTGELFF. The CDR3 bases are TGCGCCAGCAGCCAGGACTGGGGCACCGGGGAGCTGTTTTTT. The gene calls are TRBV4-3 and TRBJ2-2; TRBD2 is a possible D gene (5 bases). The CDR3 length is 14 residues. Germline assignment: CDR1 LGHNA and CDR2 YSLEER. V was cut by 3 bases and J by 4 bases, with 9 bases left in between.

Regarding this clonotype: Germline is not matched at one junction end, which may reflect a read error. The V call is TRBV4-2, the J call TRBJ2-3; TRBD2 matches at 12 bases. CDR3 length: 17 amino acids. Germline CDR1 LGHNA, CDR2 YNFKEQ. In DNA, the CDR3 is TGTGCCTGCAGCCAAGACCAGACTAGCGGGAGCTTGGATACGCAGTATTTT. Amino acids: CACSQDQTSGSLDTQYF.

Comment on this clonotype: A much larger clone lies a single base off, so this may be a read error. The chain links TRBV10-3 to TRBJ1-2; 8 nucleotides align to TRBD1. The CDR3 runs 12 residues. The V gene's germline CDR1 is ENHRY and CDR2 SYGVKD. The ends lost 5 bases at V and 5 bases at J; junction bases unmatched: 1. As DNA, the CDR3 is TGTGCCATCAGTCGACAGGGGTATGGCTACACCTTC. It specifies CAISRQGYGYTF.

The gene calls are TRBV10-3 and TRBJ2-5, with 10 bases matching TRBD2. V lost 2 bases and J lost 11; bases outside the gene matches: 11. CDR3 length: 15 residues. Germline CDR1 ENHRY, CDR2 SYGVKD. The CDR3 protein is CAISEELAGAGEQYF. The CDR3 DNA reads as TGTGCCATCAGTGAGGAGCTAGCGGGAGCTGGAGAGCAGTACTTC.

The chain employs TRBV18 and TRBJ2-7; D unresolved. The CDR3 runs to 14 residues. V lost 3 bases and J lost 1, with 10 bases in between. Germline V gene data show CDR1 as KGHSH and CDR2 as LQKENI. Here the CDR3 reads CASSPLGRSYEQYF. The CDR3, as DNA: TGTGCCAGCTCACCCCTGGGCAGGTCCTACGAGCAGTACTTC.

This chain uses TRBV7-8 with TRBJ2-5; the match to TRBD2 covers 9 bases. This CDR3 region has 15 residues. V dropped 5 bases and J dropped 11; count of bases not matched to a gene: 15. The V gene's germline CDR1 is SGHVS and CDR2 FQNEAQ. Here the CDR3 DNA reads TGTGCCAGCAGCCCAGCTAGCGGGATAGTAGGTGAGCAGTACTTC. Protein sequence: CASSPASGIVGEQYF. The full variable domain, completed using reference TRBV7-8 and TRBJ2-5, is GAGVSQSPRYKVAKRGQDVALRCDPISGHVSLFWYQQALGQGPEFLTYFQNEAQLDKSGLPSDRFFAERPEGSVSTLKIQRTQQEDSAVYLCASSPASGIVGEQYFGPGTRLLVL.

The chain has TRBV29-1 and TRBJ1-2, with D unresolved. Germline V gives CDR1 SQVTM, CDR2 ANQGSEA. Trimming took off 8 bases at V and 5 bases at J, with 15 bases between the two ends. CDR3 length: 12 amino acids. CDR3 DNA sequence: TGCAGCATTGCATGGGCCATTTATGGCTACACCTTC. Translating gives CSIAWAIYGYTF.

This clonotype was seen a few times. This chain uses TRBV6-5 with TRBJ1-2; D might be TRBD1 (6 bases). V was trimmed by 6 bases and J by 4 bases, leaving 15 bases between them. Germline-derived CDR1 and CDR2 are MNHEY and SVGAGI. The CDR3 is 14 residues long. The CDR3 sequence: CASSPGGRPYGYTF. The CDR3, as DNA: TGTGCCAGCAGCCCTGGGGGCCGGCCCTATGGCTACACCTTC.

The table lists this clonotype with a few counts. This chain connects TRBV7-9 to TRBJ2-1, with D hard to call. Germline V lookup: CDR1 SEHNR, CDR2 FQNEAQ (reference sequence). CDR3 length: 13 residues. V lost 1 base to trimming and J lost 6 bases, with 7 bases between them. CDR3 amino acids: CASSLEGFNEQFF. The CDR3 DNA sequence: TGTGCCAGCAGCTTAGAGGGCTTCAATGAGCAGTTCTTC.

This clonotype was seen a handful of times. The rearrangement links TRBV7-9 to TRBJ2-1; D unresolved. The V end lost 9 bases, the J end lost 0 bases, and 12 bases lay between the germline ends. Germline V gene sequence: CDR1 SEHNR, CDR2 FQNEAQ (reference sequence). The CDR3 runs to 14 residues. For the CDR3, the DNA is TGTGCCAGTGTACGAACTCTCTCCTACAATGAGCAGTTCTTC. This gives the protein CASVRTLSYNEQFF.

The genes are TRBV4-3 and TRBJ2-7, with 7 bases identical to TRBD2. Unmatched junction bases numbered 16, after V lost 4 bases and J lost 4 bases. Germline V gene sequence: CDR1 LGHNA, CDR2 YSLEER. CDR3 length: 17 amino acids. For the CDR3, the DNA is TGCGCCAGCAGCCCAGGCCATACTGGCGGGAGAGAATACGAGCAGTACTTC. Encoded protein: CASSPGHTGGREYEQYF.

This clonotype has more than one count but fewer than ten. The genes are TRBV7-9 and TRBJ2-6; TRBD2 might be the D (6 bases). V was shortened by 5 bases and J by 3 bases, with 20 bases between the two germline ends. Germline loops: CDR1 SEHNR, CDR2 FQNEAQ (reference sequence). This CDR3 spans 18 amino acids. The CDR3 DNA reads as TGTGCCAGCAGCCCCCGGACAACCGCGGGGTTTGGGGCCAACGTCCTGACTTTC. Translating gives CASSPRTTAGFGANVLTF.

This chain uses TRBV29-1 with TRBJ2-5; a possible D gene is TRBD2 (6 bases). The V end was cut by 4 bases, the J end by 5 bases, with 17 bases between. Looked up from germline, CDR1 is SQVTM and CDR2 is ANQGSEA. This CDR3 has 14 residues. CDR3 protein: CSVGSQTGVETQYF. The CDR3 DNA follows: TGCAGCGTTGGAAGCCAGACGGGGGTTGAGACCCAGTACTTC.